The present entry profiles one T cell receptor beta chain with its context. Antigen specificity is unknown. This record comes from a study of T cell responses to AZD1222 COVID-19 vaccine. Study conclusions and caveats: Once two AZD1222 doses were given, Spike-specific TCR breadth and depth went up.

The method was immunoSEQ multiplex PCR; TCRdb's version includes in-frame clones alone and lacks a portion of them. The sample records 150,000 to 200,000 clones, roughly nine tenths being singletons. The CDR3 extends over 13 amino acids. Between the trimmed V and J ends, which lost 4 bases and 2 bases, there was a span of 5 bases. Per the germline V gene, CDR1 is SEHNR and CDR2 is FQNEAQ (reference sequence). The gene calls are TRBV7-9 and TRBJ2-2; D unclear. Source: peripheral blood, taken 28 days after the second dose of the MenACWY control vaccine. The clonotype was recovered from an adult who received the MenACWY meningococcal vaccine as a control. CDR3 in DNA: TGTGCCAGCAGCTACGAAAACACCGGGGAGCTGTTTTTT. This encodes CASSYENTGELFF.